Listed here is a single T cell receptor (beta chain). What it binds is not known. The data were taken from a study of T cell responses to AZD1222 COVID-19 vaccine. Study-level points and caveats: Mostly white British, mostly female donors; authors suggested clonal diversity may be underestimated.

This CDR3 has 14 amino acids. Per the germline V gene, CDR1 is MNHEY and CDR2 is SVGEGT. The germline V and J ends were trimmed by 0 bases and 4 bases, with 8 bases remaining between them. The protocol was immunoSEQ multiplex PCR, while the TCRdb copy is restricted to in-frame clones and leaves out a portion. The data contain around 130,000 clones, approximately 91% of them singletons. The origin of this receptor is an adult who received the AZD1222 COVID-19 vaccine. The material was peripheral blood, obtained 28 days after the second AZD1222 dose. V and J are TRBV6-2 or TRBV6-3 and TRBJ2-3; D ambiguous. CDR3: CASSYSGRPDTQYF. CDR3 in DNA: TGTGCCAGCAGTTACTCCGGACGCCCAGATACGCAGTATTTT.